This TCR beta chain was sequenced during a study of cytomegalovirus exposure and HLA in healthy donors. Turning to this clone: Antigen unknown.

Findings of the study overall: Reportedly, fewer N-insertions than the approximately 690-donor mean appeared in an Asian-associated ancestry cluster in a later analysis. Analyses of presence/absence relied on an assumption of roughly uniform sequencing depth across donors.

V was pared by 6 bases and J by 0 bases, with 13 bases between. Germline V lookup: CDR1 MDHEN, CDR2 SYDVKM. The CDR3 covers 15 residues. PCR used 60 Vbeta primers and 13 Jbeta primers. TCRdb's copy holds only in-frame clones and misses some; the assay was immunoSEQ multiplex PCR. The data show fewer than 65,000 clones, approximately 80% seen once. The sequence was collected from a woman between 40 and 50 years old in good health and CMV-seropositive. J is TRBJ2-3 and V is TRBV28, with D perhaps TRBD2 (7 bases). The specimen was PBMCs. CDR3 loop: CASRGGAASTDTQYF. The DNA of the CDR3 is TGTGCCAGCAGGGGGGGGGCAGCTAGCACAGATACGCAGTATTTT.